This entry lists 3 T cell receptor beta chains sequenced from one sample in a study of OX40 agonist ivuxolimab in advanced cancers. Assay: immunoSEQ multiplex PCR; the TCRdb copy retains only in-frame clones and omits some. The sample lists 90,000 or so clones; 80% to 95% were seen once. This specimen consisted of CD4+ or CD8+ T cells sorted from blood, obtained in a trial of the OX40 agonist ivuxolimab. The receptors come from an adult with an advanced solid tumor such as melanoma, head and neck, liver or kidney cancer.

This clone was detected once. The chain has TRBV10-3 and TRBJ1-2, with D possibly being TRBD1 (5 bases). Trimming took off 3 bases at V and 2 bases at J, with 7 bases between the two ends. Germline V lookup: CDR1 ENHRY, CDR2 SYGVKD. There are 13 residues in the CDR3. The CDR3 loop is CAISDEGNYGYTF. CDR3 nucleotides: TGTGCCATCAGTGACGAGGGGAACTATGGCTACACCTTC.

The rearrangement uses TRBV29-1 and TRBJ1-1; D not resolved. CDR1 and CDR2 from the germline V gene are SQVTM and ANQGSEA. Trimming cost V 7 bases and J 5 bases, with 11 bases left between them. The CDR3 is made up of 11 amino acids. The CDR3 DNA follows: TGCAGCGGGCAGGAATATACTGAAGCTTTCTTT. Residues: CSGQEYTEAFF.

This chain links TRBV29-1 with TRBJ2-5; TRBD1 or TRBD2 may be the D gene (6 bases each). The CDR3 length is 14 residues. The germline CDR1 and CDR2 sequences are SQVTM and ANQGSEA. V was cut by 4 bases and J by 1 base, with 13 bases left in between. CDR3 DNA sequence: TGCAGCGTTGGTGGGGGCGGGACCCAAGAGACCCAGTACTTC. This translates into CSVGGGGTQETQYF.